This passage covers 26 T cell receptor beta chains from one sample sequenced in a study of cytomegalovirus exposure and HLA in healthy donors. The study ran its PCR with 60 Vbeta and 13 Jbeta primers. The protocol was immunoSEQ multiplex PCR, while the TCRdb copy is restricted to in-frame clones and leaves out a portion. This repertoire includes 75,000 to 100,000 clones. Specimen: PBMCs. These receptors came from a woman aged 55-70 years in good health and CMV-seronegative.

The chain links TRBV6-1 to TRBJ2-7; weak D call: TRBD1 (6 bases). The V end was cut by 6 bases, the J end by 1 base, with 16 bases between. Germline values: CDR1 MNHNS, CDR2 SASEGT. The CDR3 runs 15 residues. For the CDR3, the DNA is TGTGCCAGCAGAAAGGACAGCGATCCTTCCTACGAGCAGTACTTC. Its translation is CASRKDSDPSYEQYF.

Written as DNA, the CDR3 is TGCGCCAGCAGCTTAGCTAGCGGAGGGGGGAAAAACATTCAGTACTTC. Its protein product is CASSLASGGGKNIQYF. The chain couples TRBV5-1 to TRBJ2-4, with D perhaps TRBD2 (7 bases). CDR1 SGHRS and CDR2 YFSETQ come from the germline V gene. With 2 bases removed from V and 4 bases from J, the gap between germline ends came to 16 bases. The CDR3 loop spans 16 amino acids.

This rearrangement joins TRBV19 to TRBJ2-3; D might be TRBD2 (5 bases). The germline CDR1 and CDR2 sequences are LNHDA and SQIVND (reference sequence). V was clipped by 4 bases and J by 5 bases, with 13 bases between them. The CDR3 length is 14 residues. CDR3 protein: CASSKGLWEDTQYF. In DNA, the CDR3 is TGTGCCAGTAGTAAAGGACTGTGGGAAGATACGCAGTATTTT.

The V call is TRBV7-2, the J call TRBJ1-2, with TRBD1 matching over 10 bases. Germline V CDR1 and CDR2: SGHTA, FQGNSA. The CDR3 spans 15 residues. V trimming: 1 base; J trimming: 4 bases; junction bases outside the gene matches: 3. The CDR3 spells CASSLVGTGVYGYTF. CDR3 DNA: TGTGCCAGCAGCTTAGTCGGGACAGGGGTCTATGGCTACACCTTC.

The CDR3, as DNA: TGCGCCAGCAGCTCGGTCGGGACAGGATATTACGAGCAGTACTTC. Its protein product is CASSSVGTGYYEQYF. The chain links TRBV5-1 to TRBJ2-7; 8 bases align to TRBD1. V shed 3 bases, J shed 4 bases, and the junction held 9 bases outside the gene matches. Germline V gene data show CDR1 as SGHRS and CDR2 as YFSETQ. The CDR3 spans 15 residues.

The chain joins TRBV10-2 to TRBJ2-7; 8 nucleotides align to TRBD1. The CDR3 has 14 residues. Looked up from germline, CDR1 is WSHSY and CDR2 is SAAADI. The trim removed 6 bases at V and 6 bases at J, leaving 10 bases unmatched. In DNA, the CDR3 is TGCGCCAGCAGAGATAGGACAGGGTCGCTCGAGCAGTACTTC. Protein sequence: CASRDRTGSLEQYF.

The V gene is TRBV9, the J gene TRBJ1-2; possibly TRBD1 for D (6 bases). This CDR3 has 14 amino acids. V lost 4 bases, J lost 0 bases, and 10 bases lay in between. CDR1 and CDR2 from the germline V gene are SGDLS and YYNGEE. This CDR3 reads CASSTGTSNYGYTF. CDR3 bases: TGTGCCAGCAGCACCGGGACATCTAACTATGGCTACACCTTC.

The chain has TRBV27 and TRBJ2-7, with 10 bases matching TRBD2. The length of the CDR3 is 14 residues. Unmatched junction bases numbered 8, after V lost 6 bases and J lost 6 bases. Germline CDR1 MNHEY, CDR2 SMNVEV (reference sequence). CDR3 loop: CASRPLAGDPEQYF. The CDR3 DNA follows: TGTGCCAGCAGACCCCTAGCGGGAGATCCCGAGCAGTACTTC.

The chain employs TRBV15 and TRBJ1-2, with a weak D call TRBD1 (6 bases). CDR1 is LNHNV, CDR2 YYDKDF, per germline (reference sequence). The V gene lost 0 bases and the J gene lost 4 bases, with 15 bases spanning the gap. The CDR3 totals 16 residues. CDR3 DNA sequence: TGTGCCACCAGCAGAGATGTCAGGGGAGAGGGCTATGGCTACACCTTC. It is translated as CATSRDVRGEGYGYTF.

The chain couples TRBV21-1 to TRBJ2-3; the table's D gene call, TRBD1, was not cross checked with the DNA. TRBV21-1 is marked as a pseudogene. This CDR3 is built from 15 residues. The DNA for the CDR3 is TGTGCCAGCAGCTCCCGGGACAGGGCCACAGATACGCAGTATTTT. Encoded protein: CASSSRDRATDTQYF.

The chain couples TRBV14 to TRBJ2-1; D ambiguous. V was clipped by 3 bases and J by 4 bases, with 13 bases between them. The CDR3 extends over 15 amino acids. CDR1 SGHDN and CDR2 FVKESK come from the germline V gene. This chain's CDR3 is CASSQSLVTYNEQFF. Written as DNA, the CDR3 is TGTGCCAGCAGCCAGTCTCTAGTTACTTACAATGAGCAGTTCTTC.

The chain has TRBV6-4 and TRBJ2-5, with 11 bases that match TRBD1. V was pared by 7 bases and J by 5 bases, with 9 bases of the junction left unmatched. Germline V lookup: CDR1 MRHNA, CDR2 SNTAGT. This CDR3 spans 15 amino acids. As DNA, the CDR3 is TGTGCCAGCATTCGTACCGGGACAGGGGGGGAGACCCAGTACTTC. This translates into CASIRTGTGGETQYF.

V usage is TRBV27 and J usage is TRBJ2-1; TRBD2 is a possible D gene (6 bases). Trimming cost V 5 bases and J 9 bases, with 17 bases left between them. The V gene's germline CDR1 is MNHEY and CDR2 SMNVEV (reference sequence). This CDR3 has 14 amino acids. CDR3 coding DNA: TGTGCCAGCAGTCAATTAGCGGCCGGGCGTGAGCAGTTCTTC. The encoded protein is CASSQLAAGREQFF.

The CDR3 protein is CASSQDLWTSVSSYEQYF. CDR3 in DNA: TGTGCCAGCAGCCAAGATCTATGGACTAGCGTTAGCTCCTACGAGCAGTACTTC. The V and J genes are TRBV4-2 and TRBJ2-7; 9 bases are shared with TRBD2. Germline CDR1 LGHNA, CDR2 YNFKEQ. The CDR3 loop spans 18 amino acids. Trimming cost V 0 bases and J 0 bases; bases outside gene matches: 9.

The V and J genes are TRBV9 and TRBJ2-2; 9 bases fit TRBD2. V lost 0 bases and J lost 0; bases outside the gene matches: 3. This CDR3 spans 17 amino acids. CDR1 and CDR2 (germline): SGDLS, YYNGEE. In DNA form, the CDR3 reads TGTGCCAGCAGCGTAGGCCTAGCGGGGACGAACACCGGGGAGCTGTTTTTT. It codes for CASSVGLAGTNTGELFF.

The chain joins TRBV7-9 to TRBJ2-3; D possibly corresponds to TRBD2 (6 bases). The CDR3 sequence is 17 residues long. Per germline, CDR1 SEHNR and CDR2 FQNEAQ (reference sequence). V was trimmed by 4 bases and J by 5 bases, leaving 22 bases between them. The CDR3 is CASSSFLGTRAEDTQYF. The CDR3 DNA is TGTGCCAGCAGCTCCTTTCTAGGGACTCGGGCGGAAGATACGCAGTATTTT.

The chain carries TRBV29-1 and TRBJ1-5, with TRBD1 matching 7 bases. Germline CDR1 SQVTM, CDR2 ANQGSEA. The CDR3 is 13 residues long. Trimming at V came to 4 bases and at J to 4 bases, leaving 4 bases not matched to a gene. This CDR3 reads CSVVSGGNQPQHF. CDR3 nucleotide sequence: TGCAGCGTTGTATCAGGGGGTAATCAGCCCCAGCATTTT. The full variable domain, rest sourced from reference TRBV29-1 and TRBJ1-5, is SAVISQKPSRDICQRGTSLTIQCQVDSQVTMMFWYRQQPGQSLTLIATANQGSEATYESGFVIDKFPISRPNLTFSTLTVSNMSPEDSSIYLCSVVSGGNQPQHFGDGTRLSIL.

The chain combines TRBV6-5 with TRBJ1-5, with 10 bases that match TRBD1. This CDR3 region has 14 residues. J lost 6 bases, V lost 1 base, and 0 bases had no gene match. Germline V CDR1 and CDR2: MNHEY, SVGAGI. The CDR3 nucleotides are TGTGCCAGCAGTTACTGGACAGGGGGTCAGCCCCAGCATTTT. Amino acids: CASSYWTGGQPQHF.

V is TRBV11-2 and J is TRBJ2-7, with D perhaps matching TRBD2 (6 bases). CDR3 length: 14 residues. Germline assignment: CDR1 SGHAT and CDR2 FQNNGV. V was clipped by 5 bases and J by 1 base, with 12 bases between them. CDR3 sequence: CASSGGERSYEQYF. In DNA form, the CDR3 reads TGTGCCAGCAGCGGCGGGGAGAGGTCCTACGAGCAGTACTTC.

The chain employs TRBV5-6 and TRBJ1-1, with a tentative D call TRBD1 (6 bases). The length of the CDR3 is 15 residues. CDR1 is SGHDT, CDR2 YYEEEE, per germline. Trimming stripped 3 bases from V and 4 bases from J, with 16 bases between. For the CDR3, the DNA is TGTGCCAGCAGCTCAGGGGTATGGGATGGCACTGAAGCTTTCTTT. Translation: CASSSGVWDGTEAFF.

The rearrangement links TRBV10-3 to TRBJ1-1; D is possibly TRBD1 (6 bases). V gave up 4 bases and J gave up 10 bases, with 13 bases separating them. Germline assignment: CDR1 ENHRY and CDR2 SYGVKD. This CDR3 is built from 12 residues. The CDR3 DNA sequence: TGTGCCATCAGTGTCGGTGGGGGCACAGCTTTCTTT. Protein: CAISVGGGTAFF.

CDR3 residues: CASRRGGGGGYEQYF. The CDR3 DNA follows: TGTGCCAGCAGGCGGGGGGGAGGCGGGGGTTATGAGCAGTACTTC. The chain uses TRBV7-9 and TRBJ2-5; 9 bases map to TRBD2. Germline V lookup: CDR1 SEHNR, CDR2 FQNEAQ (reference sequence). The CDR3 contains 15 residues. V dropped 6 bases and J dropped 11; count of bases not matched to a gene: 16.

The chain combines TRBV11-3 with TRBJ1-5, with TRBD1 matching 7 bases. The CDR3 loop spans 16 amino acids. The V gene's germline CDR1 is SGHNT and CDR2 YENEEA. With V trimmed by 7 bases and J by 0 bases, 9 bases remained unmatched. CDR3 sequence (DNA): TGTGCCAGCACCAAAAGGGACAGATATAGCAATCAGCCCCAGCATTTT. It codes for CASTKRDRYSNQPQHF.

The chain recombines TRBV6-5 with TRBJ1-2; D might be TRBD1 (6 bases). Germline CDR1 and CDR2: MNHEY and SVGAGI. The CDR3 has 15 amino acids. V was shortened by 2 bases and J by 5 bases, with 15 bases between the two germline ends. CDR3 amino acids: CASSYGGGRRYGYTF. The CDR3 DNA reads as TGTGCCAGCAGTTACGGCGGGGGGCGGAGGTATGGCTACACCTTC.

The chain uses TRBV9 and TRBJ2-1, with a weak D call TRBD2 (5 bases). Germline CDR1 is SGDLS and CDR2 is YYNGEE. Trimming removed 0 bases from V and 10 bases from J, with 17 bases in between. The CDR3 extends over 15 amino acids. The CDR3 loop reads CASSVGVSTTREQFF. CDR3 in DNA: TGTGCCAGCAGCGTAGGGGTCAGCACCACTAGGGAGCAGTTCTTC.

The J gene is TRBJ1-2, the V gene TRBV5-4; 8 bases are a match to TRBD1. CDR1 and CDR2 (germline): SGHNT, YYREEE (reference sequence). The V gene end was trimmed by 4 bases and the J gene end by 5 bases; junction bases not matched to a gene: 7. The CDR3 length is 14 residues. CDR3 sequence reads: CASSREQGAYGYTF. The CDR3 DNA is TGTGCCAGCAGCAGGGAGCAGGGGGCGTATGGCTACACCTTC.